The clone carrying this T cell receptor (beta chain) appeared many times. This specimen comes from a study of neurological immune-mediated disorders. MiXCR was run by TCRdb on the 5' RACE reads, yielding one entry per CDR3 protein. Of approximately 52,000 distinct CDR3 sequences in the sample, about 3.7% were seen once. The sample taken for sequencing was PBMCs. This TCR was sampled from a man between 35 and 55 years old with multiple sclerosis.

The CDR3: CASKEVGGGGAETQYF. The CDR3 DNA is TGTGCCAGCAAGGAGGTCGGCGGGGGAGGAGCGGAGACCCAGTACTTC. This chain uses TRBV3-1 with TRBJ2-5, with TRBD2 identical over 7 bases. The CDR3 totals 16 residues. The V gene end was trimmed by 7 bases and the J gene end by 5 bases; junction bases not matched to a gene: 16. Germline CDR1 and CDR2: LGHDT and YNNKEL (reference sequence).